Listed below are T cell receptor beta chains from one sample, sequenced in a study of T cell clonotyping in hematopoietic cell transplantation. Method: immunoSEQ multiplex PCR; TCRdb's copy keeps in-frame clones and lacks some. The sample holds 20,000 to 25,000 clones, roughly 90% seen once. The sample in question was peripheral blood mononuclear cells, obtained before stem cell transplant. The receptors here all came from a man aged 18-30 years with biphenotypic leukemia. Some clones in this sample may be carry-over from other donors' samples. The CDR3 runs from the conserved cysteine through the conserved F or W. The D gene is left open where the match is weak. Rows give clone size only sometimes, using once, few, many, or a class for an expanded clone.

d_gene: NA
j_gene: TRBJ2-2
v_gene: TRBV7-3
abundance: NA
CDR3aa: CASSLVGPNTGELFF
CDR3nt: TGTGCCAGCAGCTTAGTGGGGCCCAACACCGGGGAGCTGTTTTTT

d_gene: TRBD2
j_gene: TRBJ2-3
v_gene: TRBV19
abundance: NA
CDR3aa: CASSDRGLARDTQYF
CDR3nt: TGTGCCAGTAGTGACCGAGGACTAGCAAGAGATACGCAGTATTTT

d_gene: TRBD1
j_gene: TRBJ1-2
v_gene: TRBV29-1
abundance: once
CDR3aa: CSVGTGIGGYTF
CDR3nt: TGCAGCGTTGGGACAGGGATCGGTGGCTACACCTTC

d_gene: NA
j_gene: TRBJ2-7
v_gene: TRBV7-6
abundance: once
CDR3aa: CASSRASPSYEQYF
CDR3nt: TGTGCCAGCAGTAGGGCTTCCCCTTCCTACGAGCAGTACTTC

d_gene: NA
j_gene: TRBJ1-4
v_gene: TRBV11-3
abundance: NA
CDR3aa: CASSLDEMEKLFF
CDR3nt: TGTGCCAGCAGCTTAGATGAAATGGAAAAACTGTTTTTT

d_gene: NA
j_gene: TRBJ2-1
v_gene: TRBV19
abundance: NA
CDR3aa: CASKRGGYNEQFF
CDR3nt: TGTGCCAGTAAGAGGGGGGGATACAATGAGCAGTTCTTC

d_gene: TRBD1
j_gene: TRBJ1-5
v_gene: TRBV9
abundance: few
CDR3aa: CASSPSGDSYQPQHF
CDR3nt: TGTGCCAGCAGCCCCTCCGGGGACAGCTATCAGCCCCAGCATTTT

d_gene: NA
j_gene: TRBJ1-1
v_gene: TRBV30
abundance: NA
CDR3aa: CAWSTENTEAFF
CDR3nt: TGTGCCTGGAGTACCGAGAACACTGAAGCTTTCTTT

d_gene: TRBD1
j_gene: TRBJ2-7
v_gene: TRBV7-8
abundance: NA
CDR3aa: CASSEGTGGFDEQYF
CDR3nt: TGTGCCAGCAGCGAGGGGACAGGGGGTTTCGACGAGCAGTACTTC

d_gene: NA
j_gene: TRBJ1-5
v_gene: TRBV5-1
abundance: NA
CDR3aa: CASATASNQPQHF
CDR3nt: TGCGCCAGCGCTACAGCCAGCAATCAGCCCCAGCATTTT

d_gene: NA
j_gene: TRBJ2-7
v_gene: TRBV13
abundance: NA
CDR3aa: CASAHKAGYEQYF
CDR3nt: TGTGCCAGCGCACATAAGGCCGGCTACGAGCAGTACTTC

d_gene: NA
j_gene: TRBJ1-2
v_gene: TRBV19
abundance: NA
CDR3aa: CASRGSVGGGYTF
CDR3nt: TGTGCCAGTAGGGGGTCCGTCGGGGGTGGCTACACCTTC

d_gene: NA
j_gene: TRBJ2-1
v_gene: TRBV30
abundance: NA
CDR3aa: CAWSAGREQFF
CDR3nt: TGTGCCTGGAGTGCGGGACGGGAGCAGTTCTTC

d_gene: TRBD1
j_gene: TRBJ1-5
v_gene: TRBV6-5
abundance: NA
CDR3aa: CASSPTGEGQPQHF
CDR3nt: TGTGCCAGTTCCCCTACAGGGGAGGGTCAGCCCCAGCATTTT

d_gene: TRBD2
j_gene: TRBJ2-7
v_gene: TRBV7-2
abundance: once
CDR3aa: CASSFLAGGRVYEQYF
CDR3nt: TGTGCCAGCAGCTTTCTAGCGGGAGGGCGCGTTTACGAGCAGTACTTC

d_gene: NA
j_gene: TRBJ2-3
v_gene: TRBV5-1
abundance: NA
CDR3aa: CASSLAGSQDTQYF
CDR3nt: TGCGCCAGCAGCTTGGCCGGATCGCAGGATACGCAGTATTTT